This T cell receptor (beta chain) was sequenced for a study of blood T cell repertoires in COVID-19. Study summary: Specimens from acute and convalescent COVID-19 originated in the United States, Italy and Spain. PBMCs, B-cell-depleted T cells, or T cells were the source of the cDNA or gDNA that made up the material.

Per germline, CDR1 SGHDT and CDR2 YYEEEE. Trimming shortened V by 3 bases and J by 3 bases, and 12 bases separated the two germline ends. This CDR3 contains 14 residues. Source study methods: Reference gene primer amplification gave estimated nucleated cell counts. Repertoires were generated with immunoSEQ multiplex PCR, while TCRdb's copy carries only in-frame clones and drops some. V and J calls and clone size are copied from that table; D and trimming were computed from the DNA. In the table there are about 150,000 clones, 85% to 90% of which are singletons. Sequenced input: peripheral blood. This clonotype was sampled from a woman aged 40 to 55 with acute or convalescent COVID-19. The chain couples TRBV5-6 to TRBJ1-1, with D possibly TRBD1 on 5 matching bases. CDR3 bases: TGTGCCAGCAGCTCGGGGGGGTTGTACACTGAAGCTTTCTTT. It codes for CASSSGGLYTEAFF.